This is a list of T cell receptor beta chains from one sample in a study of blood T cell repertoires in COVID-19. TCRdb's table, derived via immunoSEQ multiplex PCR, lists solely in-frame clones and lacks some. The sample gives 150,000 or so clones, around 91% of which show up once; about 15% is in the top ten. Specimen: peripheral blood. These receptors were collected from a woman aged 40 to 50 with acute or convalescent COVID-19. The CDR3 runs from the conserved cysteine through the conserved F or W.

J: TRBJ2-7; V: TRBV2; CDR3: CASETGTNEQYF
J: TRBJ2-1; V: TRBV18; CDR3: CASSPFSRTGPLNEQFF
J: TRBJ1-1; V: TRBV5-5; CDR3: CASSITGGGTEAFF
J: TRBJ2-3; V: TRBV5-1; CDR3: CASSLAGADTQYF
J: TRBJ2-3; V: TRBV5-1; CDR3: CASRQSGTDTQYF
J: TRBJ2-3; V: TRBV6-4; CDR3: CASSDSGQGAGTDTQYF
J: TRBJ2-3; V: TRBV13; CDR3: CASSPYWTSGRMADTQYF
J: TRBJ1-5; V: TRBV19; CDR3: CASSEGAVGQPQHF
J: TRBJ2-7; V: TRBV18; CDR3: CASTTADRGTYEQYF
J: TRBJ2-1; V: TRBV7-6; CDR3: CASSFFSGRDNEQFF
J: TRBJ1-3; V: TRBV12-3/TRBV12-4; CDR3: CASSTDRGNTIYF
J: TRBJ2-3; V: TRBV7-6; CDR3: CASSDPLTDTDTQYF
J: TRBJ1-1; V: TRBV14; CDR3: CASSHTGGYTEAFF
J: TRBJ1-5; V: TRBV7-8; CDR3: CASSLGQIVSNQPQHF
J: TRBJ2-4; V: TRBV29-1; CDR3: CSVELGREAKNIQYF
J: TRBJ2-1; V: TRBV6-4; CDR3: CASSNLAWGVGNEQFF
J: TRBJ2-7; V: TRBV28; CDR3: CASSVRDIYEQYF
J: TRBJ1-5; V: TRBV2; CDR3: CASSTDRYSNQPQHF
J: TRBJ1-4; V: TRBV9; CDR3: CASSGGAINEKLFF
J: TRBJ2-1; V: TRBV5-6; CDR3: CASSQDSIYNEQFF
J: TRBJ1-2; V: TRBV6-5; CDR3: CASTESPGVGGYTF
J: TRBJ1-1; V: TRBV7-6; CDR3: CAGTPISLNTEAFF
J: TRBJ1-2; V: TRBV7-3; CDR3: CASSSGSSTYGYTF
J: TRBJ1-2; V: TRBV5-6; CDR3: CASSLRDNRGYTF
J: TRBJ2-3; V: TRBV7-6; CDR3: CASSLVTATITDTQYF
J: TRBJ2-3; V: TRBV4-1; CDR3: CASSQERTSGWDTQYF
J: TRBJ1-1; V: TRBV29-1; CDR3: CSGSPQGHYTEAFF
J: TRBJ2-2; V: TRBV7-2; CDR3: CASSSDRGRIGELFF
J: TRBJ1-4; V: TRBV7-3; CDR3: CASSPGVVEKLFF
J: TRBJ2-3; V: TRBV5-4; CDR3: CASSPGGPDTQYF
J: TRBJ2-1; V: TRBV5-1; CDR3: CASQGPNEQFF
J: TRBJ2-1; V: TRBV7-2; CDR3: CASRRTSGTSEQFF
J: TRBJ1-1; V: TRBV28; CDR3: CASRTTGTGSTEAFF
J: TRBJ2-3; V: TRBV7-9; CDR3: CASTPRLADNPDTQYF
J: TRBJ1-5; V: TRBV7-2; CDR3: CASSKGTGGGKPQHF
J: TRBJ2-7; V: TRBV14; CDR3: CASSRGTSGSYEQYF
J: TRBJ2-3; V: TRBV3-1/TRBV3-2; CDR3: CASSQGISPSTDTQYF
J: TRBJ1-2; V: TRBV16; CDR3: CASSLDRGYGYTF
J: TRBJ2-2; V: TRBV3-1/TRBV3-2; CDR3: CASRNTGAVSGELFF
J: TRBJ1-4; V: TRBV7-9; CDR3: CASSLDGSRVGKLFF
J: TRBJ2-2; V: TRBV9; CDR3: CASSAPSGTNTGELFF
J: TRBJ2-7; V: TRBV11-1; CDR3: CASSLPGQRTYEQYF
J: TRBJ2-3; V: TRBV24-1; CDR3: CATSDPRDGGTDTQYF
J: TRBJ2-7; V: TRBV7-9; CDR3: CASSSRTSLLGEQYF
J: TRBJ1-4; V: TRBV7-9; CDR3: CASSLAGTGGEKLFF
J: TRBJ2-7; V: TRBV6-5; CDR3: CASSQGRAEQYF
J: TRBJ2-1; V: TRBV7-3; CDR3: CASSSPGLAGGPNEQFF
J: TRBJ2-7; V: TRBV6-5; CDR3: CAGAHLLGYEQYF
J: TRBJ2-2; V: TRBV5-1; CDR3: CASSPDRVGGELFF
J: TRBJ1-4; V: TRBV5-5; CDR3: CASKTGSDEKLFF
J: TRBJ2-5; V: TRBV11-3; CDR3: CASSYGGMGGETQYF
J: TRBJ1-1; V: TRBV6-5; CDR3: CASTEFTEAFF
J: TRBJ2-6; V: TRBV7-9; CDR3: CASNPLSGAAVRGANVLTF
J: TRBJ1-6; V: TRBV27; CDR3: CASSLIGERSYNSPLHF
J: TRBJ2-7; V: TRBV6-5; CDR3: CASKRGYEDEQYF
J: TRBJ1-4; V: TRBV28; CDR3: CASRYPREGKLFF